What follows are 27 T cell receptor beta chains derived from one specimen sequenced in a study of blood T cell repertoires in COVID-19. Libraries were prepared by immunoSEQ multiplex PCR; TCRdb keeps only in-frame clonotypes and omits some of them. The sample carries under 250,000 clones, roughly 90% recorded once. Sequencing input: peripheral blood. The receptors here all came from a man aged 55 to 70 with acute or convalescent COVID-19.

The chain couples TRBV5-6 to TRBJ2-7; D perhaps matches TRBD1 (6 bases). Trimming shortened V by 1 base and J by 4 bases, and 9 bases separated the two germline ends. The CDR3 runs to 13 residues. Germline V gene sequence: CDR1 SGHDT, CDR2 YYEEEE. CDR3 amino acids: CASSLSGTYEQYF. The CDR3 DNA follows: TGTGCCAGCAGCTTGTCGGGGACATACGAGCAGTACTTC. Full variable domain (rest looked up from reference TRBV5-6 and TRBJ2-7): DAGVTQSPTHLIKTRGQQVTLRCSPKSGHDTVSWYQQALGQGPQFIFQYYEEEERQRGNFPDRFSGHQFPNYSSELNVNALLLGDSALYLCASSLSGTYEQYFGPGTRLTVT.

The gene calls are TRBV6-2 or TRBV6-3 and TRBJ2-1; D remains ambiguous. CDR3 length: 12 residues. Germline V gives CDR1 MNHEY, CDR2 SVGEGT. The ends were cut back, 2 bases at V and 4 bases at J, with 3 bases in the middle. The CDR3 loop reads CASSYTYNEQFF. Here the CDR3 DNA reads TGTGCCAGCAGTTACACTTACAATGAGCAGTTCTTC.

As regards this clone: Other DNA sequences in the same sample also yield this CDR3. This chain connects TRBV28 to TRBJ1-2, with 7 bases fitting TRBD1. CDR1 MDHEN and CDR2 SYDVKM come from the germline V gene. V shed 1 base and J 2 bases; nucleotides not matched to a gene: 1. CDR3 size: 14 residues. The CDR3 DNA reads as TGTGCCAGCAGTTTATCGGGACAGAACTATGGCTACACCTTC. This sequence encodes CASSLSGQNYGYTF.

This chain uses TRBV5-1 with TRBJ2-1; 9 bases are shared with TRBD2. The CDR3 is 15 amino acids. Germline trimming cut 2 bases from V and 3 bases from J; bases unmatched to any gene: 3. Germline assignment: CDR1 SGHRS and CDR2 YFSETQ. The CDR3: CASSLVAGDYNEQFF. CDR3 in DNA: TGCGCCAGCAGCTTAGTAGCGGGAGACTACAATGAGCAGTTCTTC. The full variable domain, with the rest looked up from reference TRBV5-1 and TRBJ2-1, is KAGVTQTPRYLIKTRGQQVTLSCSPISGHRSVSWYQQTPGQGLQFLFEYFSETQRNKGNFPGRFSGRQFSNSRSEMNVSTLELGDSALYLCASSLVAGDYNEQFFGPGTRLTVL.

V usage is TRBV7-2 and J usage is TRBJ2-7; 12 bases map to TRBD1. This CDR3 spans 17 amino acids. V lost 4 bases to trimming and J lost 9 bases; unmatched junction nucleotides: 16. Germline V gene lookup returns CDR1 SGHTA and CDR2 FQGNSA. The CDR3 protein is CASSSTRGGQGASRQYF. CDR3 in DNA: TGTGCCAGCAGCTCCACAAGGGGGGGACAGGGGGCATCACGGCAGTACTTC.

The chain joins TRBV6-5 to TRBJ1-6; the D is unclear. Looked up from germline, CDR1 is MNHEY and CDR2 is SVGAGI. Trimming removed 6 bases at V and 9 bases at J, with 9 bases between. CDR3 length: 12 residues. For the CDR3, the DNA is TGTGCCAGCAGCGTTCGGGGTTCACCCCTCCACTTT. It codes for CASSVRGSPLHF.

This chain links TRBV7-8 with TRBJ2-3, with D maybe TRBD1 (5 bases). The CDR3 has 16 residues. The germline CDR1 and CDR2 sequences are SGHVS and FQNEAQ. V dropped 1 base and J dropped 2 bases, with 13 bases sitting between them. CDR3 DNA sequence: TGTGCCAGCAGCTTAGTTGTGGGCAGGGACACAGATACGCAGTATTTT. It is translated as CASSLVVGRDTDTQYF. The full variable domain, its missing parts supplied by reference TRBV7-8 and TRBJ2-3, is GAGVSQSPRYKVAKRGQDVALRCDPISGHVSLFWYQQALGQGPEFLTYFQNEAQLDKSGLPSDRFFAERPEGSVSTLKIQRTQQEDSAVYLCASSLVVGRDTDTQYFGPGTRLTVL.

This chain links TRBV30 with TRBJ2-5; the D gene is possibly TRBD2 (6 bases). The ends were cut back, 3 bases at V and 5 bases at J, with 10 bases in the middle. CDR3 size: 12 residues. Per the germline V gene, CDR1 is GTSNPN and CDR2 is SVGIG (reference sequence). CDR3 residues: CAWRTGGETQYF. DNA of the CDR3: TGTGCCTGGAGAACTGGGGGGGAGACCCAGTACTTC. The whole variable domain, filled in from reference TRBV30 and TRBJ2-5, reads SQTIHQWPATLVQPVGSPLSLECTVEGTSNPNLYWYRQAAGRGLQLLFYSVGIGQISSEVPQNLSASRPQDRQFILSSKKLLLSDSGFYLCAWRTGGETQYFGPGTRLLVL.

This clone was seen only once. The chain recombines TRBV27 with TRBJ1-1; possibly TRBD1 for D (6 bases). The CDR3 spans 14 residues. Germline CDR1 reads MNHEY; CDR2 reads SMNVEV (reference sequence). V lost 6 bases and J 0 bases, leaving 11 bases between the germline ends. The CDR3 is CASRVQGLNTEAFF. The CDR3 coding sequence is TGTGCCAGCAGAGTACAGGGCTTGAACACTGAAGCTTTCTTT.

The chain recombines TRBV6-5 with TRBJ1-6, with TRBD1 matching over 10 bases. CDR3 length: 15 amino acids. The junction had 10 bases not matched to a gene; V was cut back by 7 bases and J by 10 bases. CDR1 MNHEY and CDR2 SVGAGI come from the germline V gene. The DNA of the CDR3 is TGTGCCAGCACCTCGACAGGGGGCAGAGGATCACCCCTCCACTTT. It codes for CASTSTGGRGSPLHF.

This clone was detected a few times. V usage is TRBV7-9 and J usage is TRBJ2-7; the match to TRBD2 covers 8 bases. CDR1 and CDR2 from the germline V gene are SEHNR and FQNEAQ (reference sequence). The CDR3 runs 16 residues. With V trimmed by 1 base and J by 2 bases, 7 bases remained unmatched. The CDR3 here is CASSLGLAGETYEQYF. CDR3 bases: TGTGCCAGCAGCTTAGGGCTAGCGGGTGAAACCTACGAGCAGTACTTC.

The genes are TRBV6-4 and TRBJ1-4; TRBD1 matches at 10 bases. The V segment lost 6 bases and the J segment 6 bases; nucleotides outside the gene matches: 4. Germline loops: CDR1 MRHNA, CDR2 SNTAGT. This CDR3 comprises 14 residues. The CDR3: CASRPDRGDEKLFF. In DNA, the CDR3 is TGTGCCAGCAGACCGGACAGGGGGGATGAAAAACTGTTTTTT.

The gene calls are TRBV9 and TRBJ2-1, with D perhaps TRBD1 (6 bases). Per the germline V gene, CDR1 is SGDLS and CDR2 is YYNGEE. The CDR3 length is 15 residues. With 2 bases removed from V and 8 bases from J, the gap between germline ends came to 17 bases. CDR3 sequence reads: CASSVAGTIGYEQFF. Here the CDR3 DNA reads TGTGCCAGCAGCGTCGCCGGGACAATAGGTTATGAGCAGTTCTTC.

CDR3 DNA: TGTGCCATCAGTGACAGACTAGTCTCCTACGAGCAGTACTTC. Protein product: CAISDRLVSYEQYF. The rearrangement uses TRBV10-3 and TRBJ2-7, with D maybe TRBD2 (6 bases). The ends were cut back, 3 bases at V and 0 bases at J, with 9 bases in the middle. The length of the CDR3 is 14 residues. The germline V gene has CDR1 ENHRY and CDR2 SYGVKD.

The DNA of the CDR3 is TGTGCCACCTGGGACAGGGGCAGGGATACGCAGTATTTT. It encodes CATWDRGRDTQYF. The V and J genes are TRBV28 and TRBJ2-3; 10 bases line up with TRBD1. From germline, CDR1 is MDHEN and CDR2 SYDVKM. V shed 10 bases and J 6 bases; nucleotides not matched to a gene: 7. There are 13 residues in the CDR3.

CDR3 sequence reads: CASSRDTGSTDTQYF. The CDR3 DNA reads as TGCGCCAGCAGCAGAGACACTGGGAGCACAGATACGCAGTATTTT. The chain is built from TRBV5-1 and TRBJ2-3; D remains ambiguous. The length of the CDR3 is 15 residues. Trimming took off 4 bases at V and 0 bases at J, with 12 bases between the two ends. Germline values: CDR1 SGHRS, CDR2 YFSETQ.

CDR3 sequence reads: CASSGTSGRSSYNEQFF. CDR3 DNA: TGTGCCAGCAGCGGGACTAGCGGGAGGAGCTCCTACAATGAGCAGTTCTTC. This chain links TRBV7-3 with TRBJ2-1, with 15 nucleotides matching TRBD2. The V and J ends lost 5 bases and 0 bases, in that order; junction bases with no gene match: 2. CDR1 is SGHTA and CDR2 is FQGTGA in the germline V gene. This CDR3 spans 17 amino acids.

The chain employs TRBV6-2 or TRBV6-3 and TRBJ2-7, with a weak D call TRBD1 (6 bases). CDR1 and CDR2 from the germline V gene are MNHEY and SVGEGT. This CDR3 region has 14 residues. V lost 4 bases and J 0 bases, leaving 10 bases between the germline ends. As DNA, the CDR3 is TGTGCCAGCAGTTCCGACAGGTCCTCCTACGAGCAGTACTTC. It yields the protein CASSSDRSSYEQYF.

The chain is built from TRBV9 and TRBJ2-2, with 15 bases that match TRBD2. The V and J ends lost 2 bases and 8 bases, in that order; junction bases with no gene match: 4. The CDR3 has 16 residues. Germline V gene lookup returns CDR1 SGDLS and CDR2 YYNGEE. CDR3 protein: CASSVGLAGGLGELFF. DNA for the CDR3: TGTGCCAGCAGCGTGGGACTAGCGGGAGGTTTAGGGGAGCTGTTTTTT. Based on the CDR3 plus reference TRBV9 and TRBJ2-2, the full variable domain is DSGVTQTPKHLITATGQRVTLRCSPRSGDLSVYWYQQSLDQGLQFLIQYYNGEERAKGNILERFSAQQFPDLHSELNLSSLELGDSALYFCASSVGLAGGLGELFFGEGSRLTVL.

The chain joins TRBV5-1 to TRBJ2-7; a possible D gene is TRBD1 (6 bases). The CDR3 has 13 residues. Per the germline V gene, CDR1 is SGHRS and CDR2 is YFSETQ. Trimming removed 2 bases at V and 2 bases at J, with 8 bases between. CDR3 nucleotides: TGCGCCAGCAGCTTCGGACAGACCTACGAGCAGTACTTC. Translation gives CASSFGQTYEQYF.

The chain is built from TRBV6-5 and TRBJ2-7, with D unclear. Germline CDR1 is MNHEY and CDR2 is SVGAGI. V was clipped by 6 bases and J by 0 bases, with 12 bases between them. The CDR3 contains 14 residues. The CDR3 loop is CASSVERSSYEQYF. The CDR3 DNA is TGTGCCAGCAGCGTCGAGAGGAGCTCCTACGAGCAGTACTTC.

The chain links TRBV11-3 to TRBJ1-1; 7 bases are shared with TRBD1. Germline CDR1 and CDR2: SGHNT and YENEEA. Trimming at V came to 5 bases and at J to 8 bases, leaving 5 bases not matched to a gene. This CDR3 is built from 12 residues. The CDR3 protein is CASSPDRVEAFF. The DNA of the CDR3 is TGTGCCAGCAGCCCCGACAGGGTGGAAGCTTTCTTT. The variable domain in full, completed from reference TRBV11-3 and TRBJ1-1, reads EAGVVQSPRYKIIEKKQPVAFWCNPISGHNTLYWYLQNLGQGPELLIRYENEEAVDDSQLPKDRFSAERLKGVDSTLKIQPAELGDSAVYLCASSPDRVEAFFGQGTRLTVV.

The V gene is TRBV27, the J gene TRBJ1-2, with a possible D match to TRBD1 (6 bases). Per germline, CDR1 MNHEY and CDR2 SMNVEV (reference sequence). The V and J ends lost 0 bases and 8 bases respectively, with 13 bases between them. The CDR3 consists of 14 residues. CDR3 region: CASSLSAGVGGYTF. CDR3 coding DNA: TGTGCCAGCAGTTTATCGGCAGGGGTGGGAGGCTACACCTTC.

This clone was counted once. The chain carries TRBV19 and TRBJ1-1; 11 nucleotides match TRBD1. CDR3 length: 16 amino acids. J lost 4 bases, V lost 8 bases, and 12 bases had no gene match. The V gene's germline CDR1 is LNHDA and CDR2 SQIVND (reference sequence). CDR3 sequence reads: CASWDRGVSGGTEAFF. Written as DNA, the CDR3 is TGTGCCAGTTGGGACAGGGGGGTCTCGGGTGGCACTGAAGCTTTCTTT.

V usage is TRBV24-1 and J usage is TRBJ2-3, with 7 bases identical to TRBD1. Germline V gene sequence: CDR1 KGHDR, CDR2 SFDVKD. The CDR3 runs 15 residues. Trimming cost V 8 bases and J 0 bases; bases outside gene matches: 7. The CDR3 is CATKDTGDSTDTQYF. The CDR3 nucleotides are TGTGCCACCAAGGATACAGGGGATAGCACAGATACGCAGTATTTT.

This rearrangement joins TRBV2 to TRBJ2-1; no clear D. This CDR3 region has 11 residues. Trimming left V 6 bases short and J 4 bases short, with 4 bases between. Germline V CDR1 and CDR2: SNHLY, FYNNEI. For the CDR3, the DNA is TGTGCCAGCAGCCCATACAATGAGCAGTTCTTC. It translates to CASSPYNEQFF.

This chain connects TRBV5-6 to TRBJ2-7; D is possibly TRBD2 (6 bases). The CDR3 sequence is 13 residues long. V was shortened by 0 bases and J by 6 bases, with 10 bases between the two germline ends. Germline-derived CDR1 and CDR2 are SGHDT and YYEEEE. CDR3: CASSLAGVLEQYF. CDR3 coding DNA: TGTGCCAGCAGCTTGGCGGGAGTACTCGAGCAGTACTTC.